The next 4 T cell receptor beta chains were all read from a single sample in a study of CD8+CD57+ T cells in acquired aplastic anemia. Genomic DNA, the template, was used for profiling of the TCR beta VDJ and CDR3. TCRdb processed the reads anew with MiXCR; each CDR3 protein has one entry. The sample carries hundreds of thousands of distinct CDR3 sequences, 65% to 75% recorded once. The sequencing sample was made of sorted CD4+, CD8+, or CD8+CD57+ T cells (not recorded which) from PBMCs. The source is a human donor in good health, serving as a control.

For this clonotype: At one of its ends the junction is not consistent with the germline gene, which may arise from a read error. This chain links TRBV11-3 with TRBJ2-5; D possibly matches TRBD1 or TRBD2 (5 bases each). The CDR3 spans 13 residues. Germline CDR1 reads SGHNT; CDR2 reads YENEEA. Written as DNA, the CDR3 is TGCGCCAACCGCTGCTCGGGGACAGAGACCCAGTACTTC. Its translation: CANRCSGTETQYF.

Ten or more counts support this clonotype. The CDR3 is CASSYNRIHGYTF. In DNA form, the CDR3 reads TGTGCCAGCAGTTACAACAGGATCCATGGCTACACCTTC. The genes are TRBV6-2 or TRBV6-3 and TRBJ1-2; D perhaps matches TRBD1 (5 bases). This CDR3 has 13 residues. Trimming stripped 2 bases from V and 6 bases from J, with 10 bases between. Germline CDR1 MNHEY, CDR2 SVGEGT.

A note on this clonotype: At one end, the junction sequence differs from germline, possibly due to a read error. The chain carries TRBV7-2 and TRBJ2-1; D unclear. The CDR3 is made up of 14 amino acids. From germline, CDR1 is SGHTA and CDR2 FQGNSA. In DNA, the CDR3 is TGTGCCAGCAGCTTAGCCGGAGAGTGGTCATACACCGGGTTC. Its protein is CASSLAGEWSYTGF.

This clonotype was detected ten times or more. The V and J genes are TRBV7-2 and TRBJ2-1; the match to TRBD2 covers 8 bases. The trim removed 9 bases at V and 0 bases at J, leaving 13 bases unmatched. The length of the CDR3 is 17 residues. Germline values: CDR1 SGHTA, CDR2 FQGNSA. The CDR3 sequence: CASTGSGAFSSYNEQFF. The CDR3 nucleotides are TGTGCCAGTACCGGTAGCGGGGCTTTCTCCTCCTACAATGAGCAGTTCTTC. Supplemented by reference TRBV7-2 and TRBJ2-1, the full variable domain reads GAGVSQSPSNKVTEKGKDVELRCDPISGHTALYWYRQSLGQGLEFLIYFQGNSAPDKSGLPSDRFSAERTGGSVSTLTIQRTQQEDSAVYLCASTGSGAFSSYNEQFFGPGTRLTVL.